One and the same sample provided the 23 T cell receptor beta chains below, sequenced in a study of human T cells and chemical hapten exposure. In TCRdb, the RACE reads were re-called with MiXCR into one record per CDR3 protein. Of about 190,000 distinct CDR3 sequences listed, 20% to 25% are singletons. Documented time point: patch test 3, about 24 weeks after DPC sensitization. Regarding treatment: therapeutic diphenylcyclopropenone sensitization with weekly scalp DPC. The material sequenced was whole blood, taken in connection with sensitization to the hapten diphenylcyclopropenone (DPC). These receptors were collected from a woman between 40 and 55 years old with alopecia areata. Some clones in this sample may be carry-over from other donors' samples.

This clonotype was counted only a few times. V is TRBV11-1 and J is TRBJ1-4; weak D call: TRBD1 (6 bases). This CDR3 spans 13 amino acids. V was shortened by 5 bases and J by 5 bases, with 9 bases between the two germline ends. The germline V gene encodes CDR1 SGHAT and CDR2 FQDESV (reference sequence). DNA of the CDR3: TGTGCCAGCAGCCTCGACAGGAATGAAAAACTGTTTTTT. It translates to CASSLDRNEKLFF.

A note on this clonotype: This may stem from a read error, because a much larger clone lies one nucleotide away. DNA for the CDR3: TGTGACATCAGTGGGGGTGAAAAACTGTTTTTT. Residues: CDISGGEKLFF. V usage is TRBV10-3 and J usage is TRBJ1-4, with D possibly matching TRBD1 (5 bases). CDR3 length: 11 amino acids. CDR1 and CDR2 (germline): ENHRY, SYGVKD.

The chain employs TRBV24-1 and TRBJ1-5; no clear D gene. The V and J ends lost 5 bases and 3 bases respectively, with 13 bases between them. Germline CDR1 KGHDR, CDR2 SFDVKD. The CDR3 has 15 amino acids. The CDR3 sequence: CATSATTLFNQPQHF. DNA of the CDR3: TGTGCCACCAGTGCCACGACACTTTTCAATCAGCCCCAGCATTTT.

V gene TRBV28 combines with J gene TRBJ2-1; D may be TRBD2 (7 bases). Germline V gene lookup returns CDR1 MDHEN and CDR2 SYDVKM. CDR3 size: 15 residues. With 8 bases removed from V and 4 bases from J, the gap between germline ends came to 18 bases. The chain's CDR3 is CASAGEGVGYNEQFF. CDR3 DNA sequence: TGTGCCAGCGCGGGAGAGGGGGTGGGATACAATGAGCAGTTCTTC.

This clonotype was seen a handful of times. This chain links TRBV29-1 with TRBJ2-5, with D tentatively TRBD1 (6 bases). There are 12 residues in the CDR3. V dropped 3 bases and J dropped 5 bases, with 10 bases sitting between them. Germline CDR1 is SQVTM and CDR2 is ANQGSEA. Here the CDR3 reads CSVDNRAETQYF. DNA of the CDR3: TGCAGCGTTGATAACAGGGCGGAGACCCAGTACTTC.

Only a few counts were recorded for this clonotype. This chain uses TRBV4-3 with TRBJ2-1, with 11 bases aligning to TRBD2. Germline V lookup: CDR1 LGHNA, CDR2 YSLEER. The CDR3 has 17 amino acids. The junction had 9 bases not matched to a gene; V was cut back by 1 base and J by 7 bases. The CDR3 nucleotides read TGCGCCAGCAGCCAAGTAGGTCTAGCGGGAGGTATAAATGAGCAGTTCTTC. As protein: CASSQVGLAGGINEQFF.

The chain couples TRBV20-1 to TRBJ2-7; perhaps TRBD2 as D (7 bases). Germline loops: CDR1 DFQATT, CDR2 SNEGSKA (reference sequence). The CDR3 spans 15 residues. The V end was cut by 0 bases, the J end by 0 bases, with 12 bases between. The CDR3 DNA is TGCAGTGCTAGAGATAGGGGGGGCCTCTCCTACGAGCAGTACTTC. It yields the protein CSARDRGGLSYEQYF.

This clonotype was counted at least ten times. V is TRBV9 and J is TRBJ1-4; D possibly corresponds to TRBD1 (6 bases). V lost 0 bases, J lost 0 bases, and 12 bases lay in between. The CDR3 length is 17 residues. Germline V gene data show CDR1 as SGDLS and CDR2 as YYNGEE. CDR3 loop: CASSVEAGDTTNEKLFF. The CDR3 DNA reads as TGTGCCAGCAGCGTAGAGGCAGGGGATACAACTAATGAAAAACTGTTTTTT.

This chain uses TRBV6-2 or TRBV6-3 with TRBJ1-1, with 8 positions matching TRBD1. Trimming took 5 bases from V and 5 from J; bases not matched to a gene: 7. The CDR3 length is 14 residues. Looked up from germline, CDR1 is MNHEY and CDR2 is SVGEGT. CDR3 amino acids: CASSRYGQGTEAFF. In DNA, the CDR3 is TGTGCCAGCAGTCGTTACGGACAGGGAACTGAAGCTTTCTTT.

This clonotype was picked up a small number of times. The chain combines TRBV10-3 with TRBJ2-3, with TRBD2 matching over 7 bases. The germline CDR1 and CDR2 sequences are ENHRY and SYGVKD. The V gene end was trimmed by 3 bases and the J gene end by 4 bases; junction bases not matched to a gene: 10. This CDR3 is built from 16 residues. CDR3 sequence: CAISDGVAGAPDTQYF. DNA for the CDR3: TGTGCCATCAGTGATGGGGTGGCGGGAGCCCCAGATACGCAGTATTTT.

V gene TRBV20-1 combines with J gene TRBJ2-3, with D uncertain. The V end lost 6 bases, the J end lost 0 bases, and 22 bases lay between the germline ends. Germline V gene data show CDR1 as DFQATT and CDR2 as SNEGSKA (reference sequence). The CDR3 is 17 residues long. The CDR3 region has the DNA TGCAGTGCGGCATCGCCGGGTGGGGATTCTAGCACAGATACGCAGTATTTT. The encoded protein is CSAASPGGDSSTDTQYF.

This clonotype showed up many times. V is TRBV29-1 and J is TRBJ2-7, with D possibly matching TRBD1 (5 bases). The germline V gene has CDR1 SQVTM and CDR2 ANQGSEA. V lost 0 bases and J 0 bases, leaving 12 bases between the germline ends. The CDR3 is 15 amino acids. The CDR3 reads CSVEDPQGRSYEQYF. In DNA form, the CDR3 reads TGCAGCGTTGAAGATCCCCAGGGCCGCTCCTACGAGCAGTACTTC.

This clonotype was seen just once. The rearrangement uses TRBV7-3 and TRBJ1-1, with D unclear. CDR3 size: 13 residues. V was pared by 3 bases and J by 8 bases, with 13 bases between. Germline V gives CDR1 SGHTA, CDR2 FQGTGA. DNA for the CDR3: TGTGCCAGCAGCTTGGGCCCTTCGAGGGAAGCTTTCTTT. Translating it yields CASSLGPSREAFF.

The chain employs TRBV29-1 and TRBJ2-5, with a weak D call TRBD1 (6 bases). CDR3 size: 12 residues. V was clipped by 5 bases and J by 3 bases, with 10 bases between them. Germline CDR1 reads SQVTM; CDR2 reads ANQGSEA. Here the CDR3 reads CSVSQGKETQYF. The DNA for the CDR3 is TGCAGCGTTTCACAGGGAAAAGAGACCCAGTACTTC.

The J gene is TRBJ2-1, the V gene TRBV28, with D possibly matching TRBD1 (6 bases). CDR3 length equals 14 residues. V was clipped by 8 bases and J by 7 bases, with 18 bases between them. Germline CDR1 reads MDHEN; CDR2 reads SYDVKM. CDR3 sequence (DNA): TGTGCCAGCGACACTCCGGGACAACGGAATGAGCAGTTCTTC. Amino acids: CASDTPGQRNEQFF.

This clonotype came up a few times. The chain uses TRBV15 and TRBJ1-5, with D possibly being TRBD1 (6 bases). Germline CDR1 LNHNV, CDR2 YYDKDF (reference sequence). With 1 base removed from V and 7 bases from J, the gap between germline ends came to 11 bases. There are 14 residues in the CDR3. The CDR3 sequence is CATSRGSDRQPQHF. As DNA, the CDR3 is TGTGCCACCAGCAGAGGATCGGACAGACAGCCCCAGCATTTT.

This chain uses TRBV6-4 with TRBJ2-1; D is uncertain. The CDR3 consists of 16 residues. In germline, CDR1 is MRHNA, CDR2 SNTAGT. Trimming took off 4 bases at V and 0 bases at J, with 13 bases between the two ends. Here the CDR3 reads CASSVSGRSSYNEQFF. In DNA, the CDR3 is TGTGCCAGCAGTGTTTCGGGCAGGAGCTCCTACAATGAGCAGTTCTTC.

This clonotype was observed a handful of times. V gene TRBV12-3 or TRBV12-4 combines with J gene TRBJ1-2, with D unclear. V was trimmed by 6 bases and J by 8 bases, leaving 22 bases between them. This CDR3 region has 15 residues. For the CDR3, the DNA is TGTGCCAGCAGCGCCTCCTTGACTGTCCTAGAAGGCTACACCTTC. Translating gives CASSASLTVLEGYTF.

This clonotype was found a few times. The CDR3 region is CASRLQGARIYEQYF. The CDR3 DNA follows: TGTGCCAGCAGACTACAGGGGGCAAGGATCTACGAGCAGTACTTC. The chain employs TRBV6-2 or TRBV6-3 and TRBJ2-7, with 9 bases identical to TRBD1. This CDR3 comprises 15 residues. V was pared by 6 bases and J by 3 bases, with 9 bases of the junction left unmatched. In germline, CDR1 is MNHEY, CDR2 SVGEGT.

V and J are TRBV12-3 or TRBV12-4 and TRBJ2-7; 9 nucleotides align to TRBD2. CDR3 length: 15 amino acids. The J segment lost 3 bases and the V segment lost 6 bases, leaving 9 bases of the junction unmatched. CDR3 DNA sequence: TGTGCCAGCAGGCTAGGAGCTAGCGGGAACTACGAGCAGTACTTC. Translating gives CASRLGASGNYEQYF.

This chain uses TRBV27 with TRBJ2-1, with D unclear. V lost 6 bases, J lost 12 bases, and 18 bases lay in between. The CDR3 length is 13 residues. Germline V gives CDR1 MNHEY, CDR2 SMNVEV (reference sequence). The CDR3 protein is CASSPAPQVSQFF. DNA of the CDR3: TGTGCCAGCAGCCCTGCACCTCAGGTGTCGCAGTTCTTC.

The chain joins TRBV28 to TRBJ2-7, with TRBD1 matching 9 bases. The CDR3 runs 15 residues. Per germline, CDR1 MDHEN and CDR2 SYDVKM. V was clipped by 7 bases and J by 3 bases; unmatched bases: 10. CDR3 sequence (DNA): TGTGCCAGCACCTCCGGGACAGGGTCCGACTACGAGCAGTACTTC. This codes for CASTSGTGSDYEQYF.

This clonotype was counted between two and nine times. The chain joins TRBV28 to TRBJ2-7; 9 nucleotides match TRBD1. This CDR3 region has 13 residues. Germline V CDR1 and CDR2: MDHEN, SYDVKM. Unmatched junction bases numbered 3, after V lost 6 bases and J lost 3 bases. Here the CDR3 DNA reads TGTGCCAGCAGAACGGGACAGGGCTACGAGCAGTACTTC. Encoded protein: CASRTGQGYEQYF. The variable domain in full, with the rest retrieved from reference TRBV28 and TRBJ2-7, is DVKVTQSSRYLVKRTGEKVFLECVQDMDHENMFWYRQDPGLGLRLIYFSYDVKMKEKGDIPEGYSVSREKKERFSLILESASTNQTSMYLCASRTGQGYEQYFGPGTRLTVT.